The subject of this entry is one T cell receptor (beta chain). This sample is part of a study of blood T cell repertoires in COVID-19. Across the study: The study drew acute and convalescent COVID-19 samples from the United States, Italy and Spain. T cells, B-cell-depleted T cells, or PBMCs provided the cDNA or gDNA that served as material.

The authors' processing: Counts of nucleated cells, estimated from reference gene primer amplification, were obtained. Only in-frame clones appear in the TCRdb table, and some are missing; sequencing was by immunoSEQ multiplex PCR. That table is the source of V, J and clone size, and D and trimming were worked out from the DNA. The data show more than 110,000 clones, over 70% seen once. This CDR3 is built from 15 residues. Looked up from germline, CDR1 is MDHEN and CDR2 is SYDVKM. With V trimmed by 6 bases and J by 9 bases, 10 bases remained unmatched. The specimen was peripheral blood. The chain uses TRBV28 and TRBJ1-6; 8 bases are a match to TRBD1. This TCR derives from a human donor in a cohort sampled during active COVID-19. The CDR3 bases are TGTGCCAGCAGGGATATGACAGGGGTGTTTTCACCCCTCCACTTT. It is translated as CASRDMTGVFSPLHF.